The entry below gives a single TCR beta chain sequence along with its context. V was pared by 3 bases and J by 1 base, with 10 bases between. The CDR3 totals 14 residues. Germline loops: CDR1 KGHSH, CDR2 LQKENI. The sample originates from a study of identical twins. TCRdb analysed the 5' RACE reads with MiXCR anew, one entry per CDR3 protein. The sample holds about 530,000 distinct CDR3 sequences, 12% to 15% seen once. These data were likewise used in another study, on yellow fever vaccine responses in identical twins.

Input material: CD4+ T cells sorted from blood. The receptor was isolated from a young woman in good health. This chain links TRBV18 with TRBJ2-7; the D is unclear. CDR3 loop: CASSPTDKSYEQYF. CDR3 sequence (DNA): TGTGCCAGCTCACCGACTGACAAATCCTACGAGCAGTACTTC. Variable domain in full (rest from reference TRBV18 and TRBJ2-7): NAGVMQNPRHLVRRRGQEARLRCSPMKGHSHVYWYRQLPEEGLKFMVYLQKENIIDESGMPKERFSAEFPKEGPSILRIQQVVRGDSAAYFCASSPTDKSYEQYFGPGTRLTVT.